This TCR beta chain was captured in a study of blood T cell repertoires in COVID-19. The wider study: Samples representing acute and convalescent COVID-19 were sourced from the United States, Italy and Spain. From T cells, B-cell-depleted T cells, or PBMCs came the material, which was cDNA or gDNA.

V gave up 5 bases and J gave up 5 bases; unmatched junction bases: 8. Germline V lookup: CDR1 SEHNR, CDR2 FQNEAQ (reference sequence). This CDR3 contains 15 residues. Profiled with immunoSEQ multiplex PCR; TCRdb holds only in-frame clones, not every one. The data show about 90,000 clones, with about 81% seen just once and more than 10% held by the top ten. The rearrangement links TRBV7-9 to TRBJ2-1; 8 nucleotides align to TRBD2. Sequenced sample: peripheral blood. The sequence was obtained from a human donor in a cohort sampled during active COVID-19. CDR3 amino acids: CASSPHGGADNEQFF. In nucleotides, the CDR3 is TGTGCCAGCAGCCCCCACGGGGGGGCGGACAATGAGCAGTTCTTC.